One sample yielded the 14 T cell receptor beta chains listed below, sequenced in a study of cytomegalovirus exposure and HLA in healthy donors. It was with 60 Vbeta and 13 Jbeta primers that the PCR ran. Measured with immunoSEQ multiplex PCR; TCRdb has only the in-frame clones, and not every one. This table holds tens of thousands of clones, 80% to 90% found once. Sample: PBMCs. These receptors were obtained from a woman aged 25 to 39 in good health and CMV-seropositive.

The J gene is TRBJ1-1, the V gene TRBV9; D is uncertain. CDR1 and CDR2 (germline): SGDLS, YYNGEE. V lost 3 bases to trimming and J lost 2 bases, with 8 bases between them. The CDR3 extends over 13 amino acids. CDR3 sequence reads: CASSAGFNTEAFF. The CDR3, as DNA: TGTGCCAGCAGCGCCGGGTTTAACACTGAAGCTTTCTTT.

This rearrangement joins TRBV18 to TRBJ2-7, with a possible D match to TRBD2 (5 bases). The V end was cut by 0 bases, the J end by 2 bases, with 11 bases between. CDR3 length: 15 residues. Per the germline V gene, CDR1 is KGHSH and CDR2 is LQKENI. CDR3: CASSPPTKEAYEQYF. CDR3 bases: TGTGCCAGCTCACCACCAACGAAGGAGGCCTACGAGCAGTACTTC.

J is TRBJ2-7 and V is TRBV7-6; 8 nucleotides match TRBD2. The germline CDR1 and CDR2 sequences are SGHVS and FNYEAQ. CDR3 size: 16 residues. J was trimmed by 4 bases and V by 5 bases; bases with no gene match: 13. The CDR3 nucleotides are TGTGCCAGCAGCCGCCGTACAGCGGGAGCGTTGTACGAGCAGTACTTC. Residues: CASSRRTAGALYEQYF.

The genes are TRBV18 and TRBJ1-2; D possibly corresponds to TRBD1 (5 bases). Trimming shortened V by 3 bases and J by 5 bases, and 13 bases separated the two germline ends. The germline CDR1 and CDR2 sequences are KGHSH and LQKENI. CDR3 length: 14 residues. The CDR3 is CASSPDGGNYGYTF. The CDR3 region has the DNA TGTGCCAGCTCACCTGACGGGGGGAATTATGGCTACACCTTC.

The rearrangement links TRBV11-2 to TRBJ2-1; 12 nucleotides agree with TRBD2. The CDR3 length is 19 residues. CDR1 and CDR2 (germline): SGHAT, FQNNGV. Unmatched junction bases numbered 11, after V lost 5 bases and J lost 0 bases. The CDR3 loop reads CASSRAISTSGSSYNEQFF. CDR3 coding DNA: TGTGCCAGCAGCCGAGCTATCTCGACTAGCGGGAGCTCCTACAATGAGCAGTTCTTC.

The CDR3 bases are TGTGCCAGCAACGGCGCAGGCTCCTACGAGCAGTACTTC. This gives the protein CASNGAGSYEQYF. J is TRBJ2-7 and V is TRBV6-1; D ambiguous. This CDR3 has 13 residues. Germline CDR1 reads MNHNS; CDR2 reads SASEGT. The V end was cut by 7 bases, the J end by 0 bases, with 10 bases between.

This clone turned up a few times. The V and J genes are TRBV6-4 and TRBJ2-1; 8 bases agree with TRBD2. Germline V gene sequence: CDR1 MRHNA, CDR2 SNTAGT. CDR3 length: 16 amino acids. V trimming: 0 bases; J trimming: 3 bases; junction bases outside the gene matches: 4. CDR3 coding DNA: TGTGCCAGCAGTGACTCAGAGACTAGCGACTACAATGAGCAGTTCTTC. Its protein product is CASSDSETSDYNEQFF.

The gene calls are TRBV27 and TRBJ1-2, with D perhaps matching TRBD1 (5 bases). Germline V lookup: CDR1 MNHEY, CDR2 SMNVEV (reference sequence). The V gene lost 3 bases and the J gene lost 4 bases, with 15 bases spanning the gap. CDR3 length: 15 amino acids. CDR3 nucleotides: TGTGCCAGCAGTTTGGAAGGGGCAGGGCTCTATGGCTACACCTTC. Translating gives CASSLEGAGLYGYTF.

In DNA, the CDR3 is TGTGCCAGTAGTATTTCTTCTCGGGGTTCATACGAGCAGTACTTC. This gives the protein CASSISSRGSYEQYF. The V call is TRBV19, the J call TRBJ2-7, with a weak D call TRBD2 (5 bases). This CDR3 contains 15 residues. Germline loops: CDR1 LNHDA, CDR2 SQIVND (reference sequence). V was pared by 3 bases and J by 4 bases, with 16 bases between.

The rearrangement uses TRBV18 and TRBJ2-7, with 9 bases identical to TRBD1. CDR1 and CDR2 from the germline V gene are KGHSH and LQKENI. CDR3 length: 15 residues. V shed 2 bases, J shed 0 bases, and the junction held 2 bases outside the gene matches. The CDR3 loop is CASSPGTGSSYEQYF. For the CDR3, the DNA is TGTGCCAGCTCACCAGGGACAGGGTCCTCCTACGAGCAGTACTTC.

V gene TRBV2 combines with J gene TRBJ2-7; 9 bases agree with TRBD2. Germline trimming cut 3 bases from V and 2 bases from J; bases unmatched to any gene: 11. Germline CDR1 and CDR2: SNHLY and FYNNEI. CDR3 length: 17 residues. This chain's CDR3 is CASSDLATSGQAYEQYF. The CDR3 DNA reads TGTGCCAGCAGTGATTTGGCTACTAGCGGGCAAGCCTACGAGCAGTACTTC.

CDR3 in amino acids: CASSESGSSYEQYF. In DNA, the CDR3 is TGTGCCAGCAGTGAATCGGGGAGCTCCTACGAGCAGTACTTC. This chain connects TRBV2 to TRBJ2-7, with D possibly being TRBD2 (5 bases). The CDR3 is 14 residues long. V was pared by 2 bases and J by 0 bases, with 8 bases between. Germline assignment: CDR1 SNHLY and CDR2 FYNNEI. The variable domain in full, with the rest retrieved from reference TRBV2 and TRBJ2-7, is EPEVTQTPSHQVTQMGQEVILRCVPISNHLYFYWYRQILGQKVEFLVSFYNNEISEKSEIFDDQFSVERPDGSNFTLKIRSTKLEDSAMYFCASSESGSSYEQYFGPGTRLTVT.

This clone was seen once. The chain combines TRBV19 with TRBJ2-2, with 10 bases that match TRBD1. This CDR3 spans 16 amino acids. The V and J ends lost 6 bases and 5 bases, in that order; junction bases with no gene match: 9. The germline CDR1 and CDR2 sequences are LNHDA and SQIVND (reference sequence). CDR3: CASSRPQGQGTGELFF. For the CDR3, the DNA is TGTGCCAGTAGCCGGCCCCAGGGACAGGGGACCGGGGAGCTGTTTTTT. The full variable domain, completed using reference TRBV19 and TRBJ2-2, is DGGITQSPKYLFRKEGQNVTLSCEQNLNHDAMYWYRQDPGQGLRLIYYSQIVNDFQKGDIAEGYSVSREKKESFPLTVTSAQKNPTAFYLCASSRPQGQGTGELFFGEGSRLTVL.

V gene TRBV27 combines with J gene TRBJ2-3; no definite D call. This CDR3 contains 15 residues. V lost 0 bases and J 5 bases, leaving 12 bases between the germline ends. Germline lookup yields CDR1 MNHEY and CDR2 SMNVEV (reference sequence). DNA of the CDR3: TGTGCCAGCAGTTTATCGAATCCCCCGCGAGATACGCAGTATTTT. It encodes CASSLSNPPRDTQYF.